This TCR beta chain was recorded in a study of cytomegalovirus exposure and HLA in healthy donors. Background on the study: Earlier findings included roughly 100 million unique TCR beta sequences obtained from 170 million or so T cells. The early release's HLA-typed donors yielded 65 million to 85 million unique TCRs.

Per germline, CDR1 WNHNN and CDR2 SYGVQD (reference sequence). This CDR3 spans 14 amino acids. After removal of 10 bases from V and 5 bases from J, the junction contained 11 bases not matched to a gene. The PCR made use of 60 Vbeta and 13 Jbeta primers. Assay used: immunoSEQ multiplex PCR; TCRdb lists only in-frame clones, some missing. In the table there are 70,000 or so clones, around 70% of which are singletons. The source material was PBMCs. This chain joins TRBV10-1 and TRBJ2-7; 10 bases fit TRBD1. The receptor was isolated from a woman aged 25-40 years in good health and CMV-seronegative. The CDR3 DNA follows: TGCGCCACGAAACCCGGGACAGGGGACCACGAGCAGTACTTC. Translation gives CATKPGTGDHEQYF.